This TCR beta chain was sequenced in a study of blood T cell repertoires in COVID-19. Assay: immunoSEQ multiplex PCR; the TCRdb copy retains only in-frame clones and omits some. The sample carries approximately 390,000 clones, around nine tenths recorded once. Sequenced: PBMCs or T cells enriched from blood (not recorded which). This receptor was obtained from a woman between 45 and 65 years old who had recovered from COVID-19.

CDR3 amino acids: CASSTGQQLRTHNEQFF. DNA for the CDR3: TGCGCCAGCAGCACGGGACAGCAACTACGAACCCACAATGAGCAGTTCTTC. The chain links TRBV5-1 to TRBJ2-1; 7 bases fit TRBD1. Germline lookup yields CDR1 SGHRS and CDR2 YFSETQ. CDR3 length: 17 residues. The J segment lost 5 bases and the V segment lost 4 bases, leaving 15 bases of the junction unmatched.